Each of the 25 T cell receptor beta chains below was sequenced from the same sample in a study of EBV T-cell therapy then PD-1 blockade in nasopharyngeal carcinoma. TCRdb keeps only in-frame clones here, not all; method: immunoSEQ multiplex PCR. Of 25,000 or so clones detected, 84% appear once; the ten largest clones hold over 25%. Treatment denoted: AdE1-LMPpoly-expanded autologous EBV-specific T-cell therapy followed by anti-PD-1 nivolumab. What these receptors recognize is not known. Sequenced here: CD8+ T cells from blood, sampled at roughly day 65 from a patient whose treatment included autologous EBV-specific T cells and nivolumab. The source is a man aged 40-49 years with nasopharyngeal carcinoma.

This clone is a singleton in its sample. The chain carries TRBV9 and TRBJ1-2; TRBD1 agrees at 7 bases. Trimming at V came to 3 bases and at J to 7 bases, leaving 9 bases not matched to a gene. The CDR3 is made up of 14 amino acids. Germline V gene sequence: CDR1 SGDLS, CDR2 YYNGEE. CDR3 in DNA: TGTGCCAGCAGCGGACAGGGAGGTTGGATTGGCTACACCTTC. Protein: CASSGQGGWIGYTF.

V gene TRBV27 combines with J gene TRBJ1-5, with D hard to call. The CDR3 runs 13 residues. Germline CDR1 and CDR2: MNHEY and SMNVEV (reference sequence). The ends were cut back, 4 bases at V and 0 bases at J, with 4 bases in the middle. CDR3 sequence (DNA): TGTGCCAGCAGTTATCATAGCAATCAGCCCCAGCATTTT. Its translation is CASSYHSNQPQHF.

In DNA form, the CDR3 reads TGTGCCAGCAGCTTAGGGGAGGTGGAGGATTGGTATGGCTACACCTTC. It encodes CASSLGEVEDWYGYTF. The V gene is TRBV7-9, the J gene TRBJ1-2; no clear D gene. Germline loops: CDR1 SEHNR, CDR2 FQNEAQ (reference sequence). Trimming removed 1 base at V and 5 bases at J, with 17 bases between. This CDR3 has 16 residues.

The chain links TRBV20-1 to TRBJ1-5, with D tentatively TRBD1 (5 bases). V was trimmed by 6 bases and J by 11 bases, leaving 14 bases between them. The CDR3 has 11 residues. Germline V gene data show CDR1 as DFQATT and CDR2 as SNEGSKA (reference sequence). This chain's CDR3 is CSAEWGLAQHF. DNA of the CDR3: TGCAGTGCAGAGTGGGGGTTGGCCCAGCATTTT.

This clone was seen just once. The rearrangement links TRBV27 to TRBJ1-5; a possible D gene is TRBD1 (5 bases). Trimming shortened V by 8 bases and J by 6 bases, and 17 bases separated the two germline ends. There are 14 residues in the CDR3. CDR1 and CDR2 (germline): MNHEY, SMNVEV (reference sequence). The DNA for the CDR3 is TGTGCCAGCGCGGCGGCAGGGATGGGTCAGCCCCAGCATTTT. Translating gives CASAAAGMGQPQHF.

V is TRBV6-6 and J is TRBJ2-3; possibly TRBD1 for D (6 bases). Germline loops: CDR1 MNHNY, CDR2 SVGAGI (reference sequence). Trimming took 6 bases from V and 4 from J, leaving 20 bases between them. The CDR3 loop spans 16 amino acids. The CDR3 reads CASSPARTGWADTQYF. The CDR3, as DNA: TGTGCCAGCAGCCCAGCGCGAACAGGGTGGGCAGATACGCAGTATTTT.

The chain joins TRBV12-3 or TRBV12-4 to TRBJ2-7, with unresolved D. This CDR3 has 12 residues. V lost 2 bases and J lost 3, with 5 bases in between. CDR3 loop: CASSLSVYEQYF. The CDR3 DNA reads as TGTGCCAGCAGTTTATCGGTCTACGAGCAGTACTTC.

This chain joins TRBV7-9 and TRBJ1-2; D uncertain. V was cut by 7 bases and J by 7 bases, with 13 bases left in between. Germline assignment: CDR1 SEHNR and CDR2 FQNEAQ (reference sequence). The CDR3 runs 12 residues. The CDR3 DNA is TGTGCCAGCAACGAAGACGGGGTTGGCTACACCTTC. Translating gives CASNEDGVGYTF.

The gene calls are TRBV27 and TRBJ2-1, with D tentatively TRBD2 (7 bases). The CDR3 length is 14 residues. Trimming pared 8 bases from V and 2 bases from J, leaving 13 bases between. Germline CDR1 reads MNHEY; CDR2 reads SMNVEV (reference sequence). CDR3 sequence reads: CASSRGGPYNEQFF. The DNA for the CDR3 is TGTGCCAGCTCTAGGGGGGGTCCCTACAATGAGCAGTTCTTC.

The rearrangement uses TRBV6-2 or TRBV6-3 and TRBJ2-1; tentative D call: TRBD1 (6 bases). CDR3 length equals 12 residues. Germline-derived CDR1 and CDR2 are MNHEY and SVGEGT. The V and J ends lost 2 bases and 9 bases respectively, with 8 bases between them. CDR3 sequence reads: CASSYRGGEQFF. CDR3 coding DNA: TGTGCCAGCAGTTACCGAGGGGGTGAGCAGTTCTTC.

The gene calls are TRBV7-8 and TRBJ1-1, with D possibly matching TRBD1 (6 bases). Trimming shortened V by 2 bases and J by 5 bases, and 12 bases separated the two germline ends. CDR1 and CDR2 from the germline V gene are SGHVS and FQNEAQ. This CDR3 has 14 residues. CDR3 bases: TGTGCCAGCAGCTTACCAGGGGCGGGGACTGAAGCTTTCTTT. Protein: CASSLPGAGTEAFF.

The chain joins TRBV2 to TRBJ1-2, with D perhaps TRBD1 (5 bases). Trimming left V 8 bases short and J 8 bases short, with 12 bases between. CDR1 is SNHLY, CDR2 FYNNEI, per germline. There are 11 residues in the CDR3. The DNA for the CDR3 is TGTGCCAGCCCGGGGGGATTCGGCTACACCTTC. This translates into CASPGGFGYTF. Drawing the rest from reference TRBV2 and TRBJ1-2, the complete variable domain is EPEVTQTPSHQVTQMGQEVILRCVPISNHLYFYWYRQILGQKVEFLVSFYNNEISEKSEIFDDQFSVERPDGSNFTLKIRSTKLEDSAMYFCASPGGFGYTFGSGTRLTVV.

In this sample, this clone turned up a few times. J is TRBJ2-2 and V is TRBV10-3, with unresolved D. Germline V gene sequence: CDR1 ENHRY, CDR2 SYGVKD. V was shortened by 11 bases and J by 4 bases, with 20 bases between the two germline ends. The CDR3 totals 15 residues. CDR3 bases: TGTGCCGTAGAGATAAACAGTAAGGGCACCGGGGAGCTGTTTTTT. Its translation: CAVEINSKGTGELFF.

The chain joins TRBV14 to TRBJ2-1, with D hard to call. Per the germline V gene, CDR1 is SGHDN and CDR2 is FVKESK. V was trimmed by 4 bases and J by 2 bases, leaving 12 bases between them. The CDR3 is 15 residues long. The CDR3 region is CASSPAPGAYNEQFF. The CDR3 nucleotides are TGTGCCAGCAGCCCGGCCCCAGGTGCCTACAATGAGCAGTTCTTC.

This clone was counted only a few times. J is TRBJ1-5 and V is TRBV6-2 or TRBV6-3; the match to TRBD1 covers 8 bases. V lost 0 bases, J lost 4 bases, and 5 bases stayed unmatched. The CDR3 loop spans 16 amino acids. From germline, CDR1 is MNHEY and CDR2 SVGEGT. The CDR3 region has the DNA TGTGCCAGCAGTTACTCTCCGGACAGGGTGAATCAGCCCCAGCATTTT. As protein: CASSYSPDRVNQPQHF.

V is TRBV10-3 and J is TRBJ1-4, with a tentative D call TRBD1 (6 bases). Germline CDR1 and CDR2: ENHRY and SYGVKD. This CDR3 comprises 15 residues. V was clipped by 2 bases and J by 3 bases, with 10 bases between them. For the CDR3, the DNA is TGTGCCATCAGTGAGGGTAGGACAGCTAATGAAAAACTGTTTTTT. This gives the protein CAISEGRTANEKLFF.

The rearrangement joins TRBV12-3 or TRBV12-4 to TRBJ2-7, with no clear D. The V and J ends lost 0 bases and 7 bases respectively, with 4 bases between them. The CDR3 runs 11 residues. DNA for the CDR3: TGTGCCAGCAGTTTAGCGGGGGAGCAGTACTTC. It yields the protein CASSLAGEQYF.

The CDR3 sequence: CASSPAKGAYEQYF. The CDR3 bases are TGCGCCAGCAGCCCGGCGAAGGGGGCATACGAGCAGTACTTC. V usage is TRBV4-3 and J usage is TRBJ2-7; TRBD1 aligns across 7 bases. With V trimmed by 4 bases and J by 4 bases, 7 bases remained unmatched. Germline V gene lookup returns CDR1 LGHNA and CDR2 YSLEER. The CDR3 is 14 amino acids.

The gene calls are TRBV4-3 and TRBJ1-6, with D possibly being TRBD1 (6 bases). V lost 1 base to trimming and J lost 10 bases, with 14 bases between them. The CDR3 covers 15 residues. Germline V gene data show CDR1 as LGHNA and CDR2 as YSLEER. DNA of the CDR3: TGCGCCAGCAGCCAAGCCTGGACAGCCGGATCACCCCTCCACTTT. This encodes CASSQAWTAGSPLHF.

The chain is built from TRBV7-9 and TRBJ2-7; no reliable D call. CDR1 and CDR2 (germline): SEHNR, FQNEAQ (reference sequence). Deletions cut 0 bases from V and 4 bases from J, with 7 bases between. The CDR3 loop spans 13 amino acids. The CDR3 bases are TGTGCCAGCAGCTTAGCGCTGGGATACGAGCAGTACTTC. It encodes CASSLALGYEQYF. The whole variable domain, remainder taken from reference TRBV7-9 and TRBJ2-7, is DTGVSQNPRHKITKRGQNVTFRCDPISEHNRLYWYRQTLGQGPEFLTYFQNEAQLEKSRLLSDRFSAERPKGSFSTLEIQRTEQGDSAMYLCASSLALGYEQYFGPGTRLTVT.

The V and J genes are TRBV9 and TRBJ1-3; no definite D call. The V end lost 3 bases, the J end lost 6 bases, and 16 bases lay between the germline ends. The germline V gene encodes CDR1 SGDLS and CDR2 YYNGEE. CDR3 size: 15 residues. The CDR3 region has the DNA TGTGCCAGCAGCGGGGGTTGGGAAGGGAAAAACACCATATATTTT. This translates into CASSGGWEGKNTIYF. The whole variable domain, filled in from reference TRBV9 and TRBJ1-3, reads DSGVTQTPKHLITATGQRVTLRCSPRSGDLSVYWYQQSLDQGLQFLIQYYNGEERAKGNILERFSAQQFPDLHSELNLSSLELGDSALYFCASSGGWEGKNTIYFGEGSWLTVV.

The V call is TRBV28, the J call TRBJ1-5; D not certain. V was cut by 5 bases and J by 7 bases, with 12 bases left in between. The CDR3 covers 13 residues. CDR1 MDHEN and CDR2 SYDVKM come from the germline V gene. The CDR3 nucleotides read TGTGCCAGCAGTCGTCGGGGTCTACAGCCCCAGCATTTT. Its translation is CASSRRGLQPQHF.

The rearrangement uses TRBV6-2 or TRBV6-3 and TRBJ2-1, with D tentatively TRBD1 or TRBD2 (5 bases each). The germline V gene has CDR1 MNHEY and CDR2 SVGEGT. This CDR3 contains 13 residues. Trimming pared 6 bases from V and 14 bases from J, leaving 20 bases between. CDR3 coding DNA: TGTGCCAGCAGCAGGGCTAGCAGTCTATCGGAGTTCTTC. Its translation is CASSRASSLSEFF.

This chain uses TRBV4-1 with TRBJ1-5; D gene uncertain. Germline V gene sequence: CDR1 MGHRA, CDR2 YSYEKL. This CDR3 is 13 amino acids long. Trimming pared 4 bases from V and 9 bases from J, leaving 13 bases between. This chain's CDR3 is CASSRARRGPQHF. CDR3 DNA: TGCGCCAGCAGCCGGGCCCGCAGAGGGCCCCAGCATTTT.

CDR3 region: CASSTHDREDLSYEQYF. The CDR3 DNA reads TGTGCCAGCAGCACACACGACAGGGAAGACCTCTCCTACGAGCAGTACTTC. This chain joins TRBV7-8 and TRBJ2-7; the match to TRBD1 covers 7 bases. Germline assignment: CDR1 SGHVS and CDR2 FQNEAQ. The V and J ends lost 5 bases and 0 bases, in that order; junction bases with no gene match: 13. The CDR3 extends over 17 amino acids.